The 8 T cell receptor beta chains below come from one sample, sequenced in a study of T cell repertoires in cytomegalovirus infection. TCRdb reprocessed the reads with MiXCR, giving one entry per CDR3 protein. The top ten hold more than 20% of the sample, which has around 530,000 distinct CDR3 sequences, 16% seen once. Sequenced: CD8+ T cells from PBMCs. The origin of the receptors is a human donor in good health (CMV status not recorded). Some clones in this sample may be carry-over from other donors' samples.

This clonotype appeared a few times. The J gene is TRBJ2-1, the V gene TRBV13; tentatively, D is TRBD1 (7 bases). The germline CDR1 and CDR2 sequences are PRHDT and FYEKMQ (reference sequence). The CDR3 is 16 amino acids. V was trimmed by 8 bases and J by 4 bases, leaving 21 bases between them. In DNA form, the CDR3 reads TGTGCCAGCGTTCCCGCCTGGCAGGGGGGTTACAATGAGCAGTTCTTC. This encodes CASVPAWQGGYNEQFF. Full variable domain (missing parts from reference TRBV13 and TRBJ2-1): AAGVIQSPRHLIKEKRETATLKCYPIPRHDTVYWYQQGPGQDPQFLISFYEKMQSDKGSIPDRFSAQQFSDYHSELNMSSLELGDSALYFCASVPAWQGGYNEQFFGPGTRLTVL.

In its sample, this clonotype was seen many times. The rearrangement uses TRBV9 and TRBJ2-1; D is perhaps TRBD2 (5 bases). There are 19 residues in the CDR3. Trimming stripped 1 base from V and 2 bases from J, with 22 bases between. The germline V gene has CDR1 SGDLS and CDR2 YYNGEE. The CDR3 coding sequence is TGTGCCAGCAGCGTATCCCCAGCCGCAGGACTCTCCCCCTACAATGAGCAGTTCTTC. Amino acid sequence: CASSVSPAAGLSPYNEQFF.

V and J are TRBV20-1 and TRBJ2-7, with D perhaps TRBD1 or TRBD2 (6 bases each). Germline CDR1 and CDR2: DFQATT and SNEGSKA (reference sequence). V lost 3 bases and J 2 bases, leaving 14 bases between the germline ends. This CDR3 is 14 amino acids long. In nucleotides, the CDR3 is TGCAGTGCTAGCCCGCGGGACAACCCCTACGAGCAGTACTTC. Protein: CSASPRDNPYEQYF.

V is TRBV9 and J is TRBJ2-3, with D hard to call. The CDR3 runs 16 residues. V lost 4 bases and J 4 bases, leaving 19 bases between the germline ends. Germline-derived CDR1 and CDR2 are SGDLS and YYNGEE. CDR3 residues: CASSPSDGSTADTQYF. DNA for the CDR3: TGTGCCAGCAGCCCTTCGGACGGATCTACCGCAGATACGCAGTATTTT.

The genes are TRBV13 and TRBJ2-1, with 13 nucleotides matching TRBD2. Per germline, CDR1 PRHDT and CDR2 FYEKMQ (reference sequence). This CDR3 spans 15 amino acids. Germline trimming cut 6 bases from V and 4 bases from J; bases unmatched to any gene: 3. This chain's CDR3 is CASSGLAGAYNEQFF. CDR3 DNA sequence: TGTGCCAGCAGTGGACTAGCGGGGGCTTACAATGAGCAGTTCTTC.

The rearrangement joins TRBV28 to TRBJ1-5; D is undetermined. The CDR3 totals 12 residues. V gave up 7 bases and J gave up 5 bases, with 9 bases separating them. Germline CDR1 is MDHEN and CDR2 is SYDVKM. CDR3 sequence: CASTLWDQPQHF. CDR3 sequence (DNA): TGTGCCAGCACCTTATGGGATCAGCCCCAGCATTTT.

This chain connects TRBV10-2 to TRBJ1-6, with 8 bases fitting TRBD1. This CDR3 comprises 14 residues. CDR1 is WSHSY and CDR2 is SAAADI in the germline V gene. The V segment lost 2 bases and the J segment 7 bases; nucleotides outside the gene matches: 1. CDR3 amino acids: CASSEAGGNSPLHF. Here the CDR3 DNA reads TGCGCCAGCAGTGAGGCAGGGGGCAATTCACCCCTCCACTTT.

This clonotype was seen a handful of times. The gene calls are TRBV27 and TRBJ2-1; 8 nucleotides align to TRBD2. V was clipped by 6 bases and J by 5 bases; unmatched bases: 9. CDR1 MNHEY and CDR2 SMNVEV come from the germline V gene (reference sequence). The CDR3 covers 15 residues. CDR3 loop: CASSWTGGWDNEQFF. The DNA of the CDR3 is TGTGCCAGCAGCTGGACGGGGGGGTGGGACAATGAGCAGTTCTTC.